The sequence of this T cell receptor beta chain was determined in a study of blood T cell repertoires in COVID-19. Original methodology: Amplified reference gene primers provided the basis for estimating nucleated cell counts. Produced via immunoSEQ multiplex PCR; TCRdb's table is partial and in-frame only. From that table come the V and J calls and clone size; the DNA was used to work out D and trimming. The data hold about 200,000 clones, with approximately 90% observed a single time. The CDR3 is made up of 16 amino acids. Trimming stripped 5 bases from V and 4 bases from J, with 20 bases between. CDR1 is SEHNR and CDR2 is FQNEAQ in the germline V gene (reference sequence).

The clonotype comes from a man aged 25 to 40 who had recovered from COVID-19. The specimen sequenced was PBMCs or T cells enriched from blood (not recorded which). The V and J genes are TRBV7-9 and TRBJ2-5, with a weak D call TRBD2 (5 bases). This chain's CDR3 is CASSHFSGWGAETQYF. The DNA for the CDR3 is TGTGCCAGCAGCCACTTTTCGGGCTGGGGAGCAGAGACCCAGTACTTC.